These 27 T cell receptor beta chains share one sample of origin, sequenced in a study of lymphopenia after photon versus proton radiotherapy. Clones were read by immunoSEQ multiplex PCR, and TCRdb kept only the in-frame ones, dropping some. The sample has around 26,000 clones; nearly 85% are singletons. The source material was peripheral blood, sampled from a patient treated with proton-based radiotherapy. These receptor sequences come from a woman between 70 and 85 years old with pancreatic cancer.

V gene TRBV19 combines with J gene TRBJ1-2; 9 bases fit TRBD1. CDR1 and CDR2 from the germline V gene are LNHDA and SQIVND (reference sequence). The ends lost 6 bases at V and 5 bases at J; junction bases unmatched: 4. This CDR3 has 13 residues. The CDR3 DNA reads TGTGCCAGTAGCGTCGGACAGGGGTATGGCTACACCTTC. It yields the protein CASSVGQGYGYTF.

This chain connects TRBV18 to TRBJ1-2; weak D call: TRBD1 (5 bases). This CDR3 comprises 14 residues. Germline V gene data show CDR1 as KGHSH and CDR2 as LQKENI. V lost 8 bases and J lost 5, with 18 bases in between. The CDR3 protein is CASEPPTERYGYTF. CDR3 sequence (DNA): TGTGCCAGCGAACCGCCGACAGAACGATATGGCTACACCTTC.

A word on this clone: The same CDR3 arises from other DNA sequences in this sample as well. V gene TRBV6-5 combines with J gene TRBJ1-1; possibly TRBD1 for D (5 bases). V was cut by 3 bases and J by 1 base, with 12 bases left in between. The germline gives CDR1 MNHEY, CDR2 SVGAGI. The CDR3 sequence is 15 residues long. In DNA form, the CDR3 reads TGTGCCAGCAGTTATCGGGGGGGAGGGAACACTGAAGCTTTCTTT. Translated, it gives CASSYRGGGNTEAFF.

In nucleotides, the CDR3 is TGTGCCAGCAGTTCCCTTGGACAGGGTCGAGAGACCCAGTACTTC. It encodes CASSSLGQGRETQYF. The chain combines TRBV6-5 with TRBJ2-5, with 8 bases fitting TRBD1. From germline, CDR1 is MNHEY and CDR2 SVGAGI. The CDR3 has 15 residues. With 4 bases clipped from V and 4 bases from J, the junction kept 8 bases outside the gene matches.

V is TRBV5-1 and J is TRBJ2-7, with no clear D. V lost 0 bases, J lost 2 bases, and 6 bases lay in between. The CDR3 sequence is 13 residues long. Germline lookup yields CDR1 SGHRS and CDR2 YFSETQ. The CDR3 DNA sequence: TGCGCCAGCAGCTTGGGTGGGACCTACGAGCAGTACTTC. Its translation is CASSLGGTYEQYF.

The J gene is TRBJ2-5, the V gene TRBV6-1; D ambiguous. Germline V lookup: CDR1 MNHNS, CDR2 SASEGT. The CDR3 totals 14 residues. V lost 3 bases and J 9 bases, leaving 17 bases between the germline ends. The CDR3 region is CASSDILAGLAQYF. The CDR3 DNA sequence: TGTGCCAGCAGTGACATTTTAGCCGGGTTGGCCCAGTACTTC.

This clone was recorded only once. The chain's CDR3 is CASSQGGGYNSPLHF. The CDR3 nucleotides read TGCGCCAGCAGCCAAGGGGGGGGGTATAATTCACCCCTCCACTTT. The V and J genes are TRBV4-3 and TRBJ1-6, with a weak D call TRBD1 (5 bases). Germline CDR1 is LGHNA and CDR2 is YSLEER. The CDR3 covers 15 residues. V was trimmed by 1 base and J by 4 bases, leaving 8 bases between them.

This sequence joins TRBV6-5 and TRBJ1-6, with 8 bases identical to TRBD1. Looked up from germline, CDR1 is MNHEY and CDR2 is SVGAGI. After removal of 4 bases from V and 10 bases from J, the junction contained 6 bases not matched to a gene. The CDR3 sequence is 14 residues long. The CDR3 spells CASSWTGLFSPLHF. The CDR3 DNA sequence: TGTGCCAGCAGTTGGACAGGGCTGTTCTCACCCCTCCACTTT.

The chain carries TRBV6-1 and TRBJ2-1; no clear D gene. The CDR3 is 13 residues long. With 1 base removed from V and 9 bases from J, the gap between germline ends came to 10 bases. The germline V gene has CDR1 MNHNS and CDR2 SASEGT. The CDR3 reads CASSEEGWGEQFF. The CDR3 DNA follows: TGTGCCAGCAGTGAAGAAGGATGGGGTGAGCAGTTCTTC.

This clone was seen a few times. The chain has TRBV19 and TRBJ2-5; maybe TRBD1 (6 bases). Trimming pared 2 bases from V and 5 bases from J, leaving 6 bases between. Germline loops: CDR1 LNHDA, CDR2 SQIVND (reference sequence). The CDR3 runs to 12 residues. The CDR3 spells CASSIQGETQYF. In nucleotides, the CDR3 is TGTGCCAGTAGTATACAGGGGGAGACCCAGTACTTC.

The sample holds one count of this clone. V gene TRBV5-4 combines with J gene TRBJ2-7; weak D call: TRBD2 (6 bases). There are 15 residues in the CDR3. V dropped 4 bases and J dropped 6 bases, with 20 bases sitting between them. Germline V lookup: CDR1 SGHNT, CDR2 YYREEE (reference sequence). The CDR3 loop is CASSPGTDARGEQYF. Written as DNA, the CDR3 is TGTGCCAGCAGCCCCGGGACTGACGCTCGCGGCGAGCAGTACTTC.

The rearrangement links TRBV5-1 to TRBJ2-5, with D perhaps matching TRBD1 (7 bases). The CDR3 sequence is 14 residues long. The V gene's germline CDR1 is SGHRS and CDR2 YFSETQ. Trimming removed 1 base from V and 1 base from J, with 8 bases in between. CDR3 in amino acids: CASSLQGGQETQYF. Here the CDR3 DNA reads TGCGCCAGCAGCTTGCAGGGGGGCCAAGAGACCCAGTACTTC. Looking up the rest from reference TRBV5-1 and TRBJ2-5 gives the full variable domain: KAGVTQTPRYLIKTRGQQVTLSCSPISGHRSVSWYQQTPGQGLQFLFEYFSETQRNKGNFPGRFSGRQFSNSRSEMNVSTLELGDSALYLCASSLQGGQETQYFGPGTRLLVL.

V is TRBV29-1 and J is TRBJ2-2; 9 bases are a match to TRBD2. There are 14 residues in the CDR3. The junction had 9 bases not matched to a gene; V was cut back by 7 bases and J by 6 bases. Germline values: CDR1 SQVTM, CDR2 ANQGSEA. The CDR3 region is CSAGVAGAPGELFF. DNA for the CDR3: TGCAGCGCGGGGGTAGCGGGAGCCCCCGGGGAGCTGTTTTTT.

The J gene is TRBJ1-2, the V gene TRBV6-6; D uncertain. The V and J ends lost 5 bases and 0 bases respectively, with 10 bases between them. CDR3 length: 14 residues. Germline lookup yields CDR1 MNHNY and CDR2 SVGAGI (reference sequence). The CDR3 DNA sequence: TGTGCCAGCAGTCCTCCGGAGGCTAACTATGGCTACACCTTC. Residues: CASSPPEANYGYTF.

The V call is TRBV5-1, the J call TRBJ2-2; 8 bases are shared with TRBD2. The CDR3 length is 17 residues. Germline V CDR1 and CDR2: SGHRS, YFSETQ. The junction had 6 bases not matched to a gene; V was cut back by 0 bases and J by 2 bases. DNA of the CDR3: TGCGCCAGCAGCTTGGGCGGTAGCGGGGTAAACACCGGGGAGCTGTTTTTT. It codes for CASSLGGSGVNTGELFF. The variable domain in full, with the rest retrieved from reference TRBV5-1 and TRBJ2-2, is KAGVTQTPRYLIKTRGQQVTLSCSPISGHRSVSWYQQTPGQGLQFLFEYFSETQRNKGNFPGRFSGRQFSNSRSEMNVSTLELGDSALYLCASSLGGSGVNTGELFFGEGSRLTVL.

This rearrangement joins TRBV11-2 to TRBJ2-3, with D maybe TRBD2 (5 bases). Germline CDR1 reads SGHAT; CDR2 reads FQNNGV. CDR3 length: 15 amino acids. Trimming pared 0 bases from V and 3 bases from J, leaving 10 bases between. The CDR3 sequence: CASSLDPGNTDTQYF. The DNA of the CDR3 is TGTGCCAGCAGCTTAGACCCGGGAAATACAGATACGCAGTATTTT.

The chain carries TRBV19 and TRBJ2-1; 13 nucleotides align to TRBD2. The CDR3 covers 16 residues. The V gene end was trimmed by 6 bases and the J gene end by 2 bases; junction bases not matched to a gene: 4. The germline gives CDR1 LNHDA, CDR2 SQIVND (reference sequence). CDR3 amino acids: CASRTTSGGTYNEQFF. In DNA, the CDR3 is TGTGCCAGTAGAACGACTAGCGGGGGGACCTACAATGAGCAGTTCTTC. Looking up the rest from reference TRBV19 and TRBJ2-1 gives the full variable domain: DGGITQSPKYLFRKEGQNVTLSCEQNLNHDAMYWYRQDPGQGLRLIYYSQIVNDFQKGDIAEGYSVSREKKESFPLTVTSAQKNPTAFYLCASRTTSGGTYNEQFFGPGTRLTVL.

The V gene is TRBV7-3, the J gene TRBJ2-1; TRBD1 agrees at 8 bases. The V gene end was trimmed by 5 bases and the J gene end by 6 bases; junction bases not matched to a gene: 6. The CDR3 runs 14 residues. CDR1 and CDR2 (germline): SGHTA, FQGTGA. The CDR3 coding sequence is TGTGCCAGCAGCAAAGACAGGGGCCTCAATGAGCAGTTCTTC. This codes for CASSKDRGLNEQFF.

V and J are TRBV28 and TRBJ2-7; 7 nucleotides align to TRBD1. Trimming cost V 5 bases and J 2 bases; bases outside gene matches: 3. Germline assignment: CDR1 MDHEN and CDR2 SYDVKM. The CDR3 contains 13 residues. CDR3 DNA: TGTGCCAGCAGTACGACAGGGACCTACGAGCAGTACTTC. This gives the protein CASSTTGTYEQYF.

The chain carries TRBV5-1 and TRBJ2-1; D possibly corresponds to TRBD2 (5 bases). The germline CDR1 and CDR2 sequences are SGHRS and YFSETQ. The ends were cut back, 2 bases at V and 6 bases at J, with 24 bases in the middle. This CDR3 region has 18 residues. The CDR3 protein is CASSFSIGLVSQSNEQFF. The CDR3 bases are TGCGCCAGCAGCTTTAGTATCGGACTGGTAAGTCAGAGCAATGAGCAGTTCTTC. Full variable domain (remainder filled in from reference TRBV5-1 and TRBJ2-1): KAGVTQTPRYLIKTRGQQVTLSCSPISGHRSVSWYQQTPGQGLQFLFEYFSETQRNKGNFPGRFSGRQFSNSRSEMNVSTLELGDSALYLCASSFSIGLVSQSNEQFFGPGTRLTVL.

The rearrangement joins TRBV5-1 to TRBJ2-7; a possible D gene is TRBD2 (5 bases). Germline V CDR1 and CDR2: SGHRS, YFSETQ. V shed 0 bases and J shed 4 bases, with 8 bases lying between them. This CDR3 comprises 13 residues. CDR3 nucleotides: TGCGCCAGCAGCTTGGCCCCGGGATACGAGCAGTACTTC. This encodes CASSLAPGYEQYF.

V and J are TRBV19 and TRBJ2-7; 9 nucleotides align to TRBD2. Germline V gene lookup returns CDR1 LNHDA and CDR2 SQIVND (reference sequence). CDR3 length equals 17 residues. Trimming cost V 0 bases and J 0 bases; bases outside gene matches: 6. CDR3 DNA sequence: TGTGCCAGTAGTATAGATCTACTAGCGGGTCACTCCTACGAGCAGTACTTC. It specifies CASSIDLLAGHSYEQYF.

The V gene is TRBV28, the J gene TRBJ2-3, with a tentative D call TRBD2 (6 bases). This CDR3 region has 15 residues. Germline CDR1 and CDR2: MDHEN and SYDVKM. Trimming pared 6 bases from V and 2 bases from J, leaving 15 bases between. The chain's CDR3 is CASRDIAELTDTQYF. The CDR3 region has the DNA TGTGCCAGCAGGGATATAGCGGAGCTCACAGATACGCAGTATTTT.

The CDR3 spells CAWSVDWAANSPQHF. The CDR3, as DNA: TGTGCCTGGAGTGTAGATTGGGCGGCCAATTCGCCCCAGCATTTT. V is TRBV30 and J is TRBJ1-5; D gene ambiguous. Trimming removed 0 bases from V and 9 bases from J, with 18 bases in between. The CDR3 is 15 residues long. CDR1 and CDR2 from the germline V gene are GTSNPN and SVGIG (reference sequence).

This clone is a singleton in its sample. This chain joins TRBV27 and TRBJ1-2; the match to TRBD1 covers 9 bases. This CDR3 is 14 amino acids long. Germline V CDR1 and CDR2: MNHEY, SMNVEV (reference sequence). J lost 7 bases, V lost 7 bases, and 10 bases had no gene match. CDR3 sequence: CASTPSGQGSGYTF. CDR3 nucleotides: TGTGCCAGCACACCCTCTGGACAGGGGTCTGGCTACACCTTC.

The chain uses TRBV27 and TRBJ1-5, with TRBD1 as a possible D gene (6 bases). The CDR3 consists of 14 residues. Trimming took off 7 bases at V and 6 bases at J, with 16 bases between the two ends. Germline lookup yields CDR1 MNHEY and CDR2 SMNVEV (reference sequence). DNA for the CDR3: TGTGCCAGCACTCAACAGGGAGGGGGTCAGCCCCAGCATTTT. Protein: CASTQQGGGQPQHF.

This chain connects TRBV6-1 to TRBJ1-2; 8 bases map to TRBD1. The CDR3 spans 14 residues. The germline V gene encodes CDR1 MNHNS and CDR2 SASEGT. V dropped 7 bases and J dropped 4; count of bases not matched to a gene: 8. CDR3 nucleotide sequence: TGTGCCAGCAATCCGGGACAGGCGCTCTATGGCTACACCTTC. As protein: CASNPGQALYGYTF.